This TCR beta chain was profiled in a study of T cells in Graves' hyperthyroidism and ophthalmopathy. Used for diagnoses were clinical symptoms, serum thyroxine and TRAb, thyroid ultrasound and orbital computed tomography. It was RNA transcripts that yielded the amplified TCR beta CDR3 regions. The TCR CDR3 was amplified in a first-round RT-PCR using the HTBI primer set. MiXCR, run by TCRdb on the multiplex PCR reads, gives a single entry per CDR3 protein. This table holds over 350,000 distinct CDR3 sequences, around 18% found once. Trimming removed 2 bases from V and 1 base from J, with 10 bases in between. Germline V gene lookup returns CDR1 MNHEY and CDR2 SMNVEV (reference sequence). This CDR3 has 15 residues.

Sequenced input: blood. The V gene is TRBV27, the J gene TRBJ2-3; D possibly matches TRBD1 or TRBD2 (6 bases each). This sequence originates from a man aged 18 to 30 with Graves' ophthalmopathy. The CDR3 DNA reads TGTGCCAGCAGTTTAGGGGGGCGGCGCACAGATACGCAGTATTTT. This encodes CASSLGGRRTDTQYF.